What follows is one T cell receptor (beta chain) and its context. What this receptor recognizes is not known. No base quality values were provided; no much bigger clone lies one nucleotide off. These data belong to a study of blood T cell repertoires in COVID-19 (dated by TCRdb to between 2020 and 2021). Broadly, across the study: Collaborator samples came from the United States, Italy and Spain and covered acute and convalescent phases of COVID-19. The material from the prospective study consisted of cDNA or gDNA derived from T cells, B-cell-depleted T cells, or PBMCs. The dataset comprised deeply sampled blood TCRbeta repertoires from subjects exposed to, actively infected with, or recovered from COVID-19. The repertoires were released in a freely available public database meant as a resource for research on the immune response to SARS-CoV-2. The samples were drawn from the first 160 participants of the ongoing ImmuneRACE study and from 1,254 subjects provided by 6 global collaborators. Sample metadata almost always included a de-identified subject ID, COVID-19 status, age in years and sex. Where available, HLA class I and class II types were obtained from metadata supplied by the sample provider rather than from assay-based typing. Findings and caveats that apply to the study as a whole: Clinical and demographic metadata were provided uncurated, with the amount varying by source and participant.

The immunoSEQ Assay, a bias-controlled multiplex PCR, was used to amplify TCRbeta CDR3 regions from genomic DNA. As for the authors' bioinformatics: The number of nucleated cells in each sample was estimated by amplification of reference gene primers within the assay. Sequence reads were collapsed and filtered to measure the absolute abundance of every unique TCRbeta CDR3 rearrangement. For each sample, productive Simpson clonality was calculated by taking the square root of Simpson's diversity index across productive rearrangements. TCRdb holds this immuneACCESS table with in-frame rearrangements only. Some clones are missing; in checked studies, unresolved V genes explain under half, and the rest has no known cause. V and J calls and clone size are copied from that table; D and trimming were computed from the DNA. For this sample the table gives 300,000 or so clones, of which 87% were detected only once. Around 8% of the sample rests with the top ten.

Another Seattle source contributed samples from volunteer blood donors who had recovered from COVID-19. Collaborating institutions collected whole blood in K2EDTA tubes following their own protocols. For TCRbeta analysis, collaborators shipped samples as frozen whole blood, isolated PBMCs, or DNA extracted from either of those sample types. This TCR came from a woman in her forties or fifties who had recovered from COVID-19. Sequenced material: peripheral blood.

The CDR3 corresponds to CASRIWAGLEETQYF. At the DNA level, the sequence is TGTGCCAGCAGAATATGGGCGGGATTAGAAGAGACCCAGTACTTC. The chain couples TRBV2 to TRBJ2-5; TRBD2 could be the D gene, as 6 bases match. From its cysteine to its phenylalanine, the CDR3 spans 15 amino acids. Only CDR3 DNA remains: 45 bases, in frame from the first base. Between the V and J ends, shortened by 6 bases and 3 bases respectively, the junction contains 17 bases. CDR1 is given as SNHLY and CDR2 as FYNNEI, both from the germline V gene.